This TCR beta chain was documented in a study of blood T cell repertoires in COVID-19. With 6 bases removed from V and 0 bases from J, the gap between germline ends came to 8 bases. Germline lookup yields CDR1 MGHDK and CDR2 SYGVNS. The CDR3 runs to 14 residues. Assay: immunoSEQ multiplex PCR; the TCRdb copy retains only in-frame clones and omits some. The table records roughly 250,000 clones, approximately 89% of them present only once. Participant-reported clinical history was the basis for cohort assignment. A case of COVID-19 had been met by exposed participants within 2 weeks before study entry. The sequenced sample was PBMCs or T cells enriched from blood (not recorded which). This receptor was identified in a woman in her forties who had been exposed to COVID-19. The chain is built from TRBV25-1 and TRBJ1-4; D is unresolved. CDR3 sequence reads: CASRNGATNEKLFF. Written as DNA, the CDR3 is TGTGCCAGCAGAAACGGTGCAACTAATGAAAAACTGTTTTTT.